This T cell receptor beta chain comes out of a study of blood T cell repertoires in COVID-19. Study background: Sites across the United States, Italy and Spain contributed samples from acute and convalescent COVID-19. In each case, the material was cDNA or gDNA derived from T cells, B-cell-depleted T cells, or PBMCs.

Followed longitudinally, the Seattle patients had been enrolled during active infection. The CDR3 has 11 residues. V was shortened by 5 bases and J by 14 bases, with 15 bases between the two germline ends. The germline V gene encodes CDR1 SEHNR and CDR2 FQNEAQ (reference sequence). In the source study's methods: Reference gene primer amplification gave estimated nucleated cell counts. Sequencing was performed with immunoSEQ multiplex PCR; in TCRdb, only in-frame clones are kept and a portion is missing. That table supplies the V and J calls and clone size; D and trimming were determined from the DNA. This table has 250,000 to 300,000 clones, roughly 90% appearing once.

The TCR originated in a woman between 65 and 79 years old with COVID-19, enrolled during active disease. Source material: peripheral blood. The V and J genes are TRBV7-9 and TRBJ1-2, with D hard to call. As DNA, the CDR3 is TGTGCCAGCAGCCGGGGAACAGTAGCGACCTTC. Protein: CASSRGTVATF.